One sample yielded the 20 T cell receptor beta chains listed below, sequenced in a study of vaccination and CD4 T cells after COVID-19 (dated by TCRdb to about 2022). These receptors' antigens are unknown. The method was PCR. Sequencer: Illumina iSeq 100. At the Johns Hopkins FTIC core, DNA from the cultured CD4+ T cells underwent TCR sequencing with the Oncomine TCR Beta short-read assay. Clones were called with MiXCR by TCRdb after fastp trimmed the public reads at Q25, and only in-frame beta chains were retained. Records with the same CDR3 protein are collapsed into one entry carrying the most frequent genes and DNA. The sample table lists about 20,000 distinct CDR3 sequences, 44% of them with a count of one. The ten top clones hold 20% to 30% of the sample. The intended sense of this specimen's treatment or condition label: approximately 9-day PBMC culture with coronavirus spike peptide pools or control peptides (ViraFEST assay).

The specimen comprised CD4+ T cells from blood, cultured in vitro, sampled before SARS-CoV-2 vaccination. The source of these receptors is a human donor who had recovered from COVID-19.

CDR3 protein: CASSPRRTPGSNSPLHF. CDR3 nucleotides: TGTGCCAGCAGCCCCCGGCGGACTCCAGGGTCTAATTCACCCCTCCACTTT. The rearrangement joins TRBV7-2 to TRBJ1-6; D possibly corresponds to TRBD1 (5 bases). The CDR3 contains 17 residues. V was pared by 5 bases and J by 6 bases, with 20 bases between. The germline CDR1 and CDR2 sequences are SGHTA and FQGNSA.

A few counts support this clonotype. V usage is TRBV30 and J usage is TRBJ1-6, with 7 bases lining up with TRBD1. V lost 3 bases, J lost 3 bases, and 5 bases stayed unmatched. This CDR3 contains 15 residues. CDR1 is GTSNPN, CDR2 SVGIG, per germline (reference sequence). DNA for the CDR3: TGTGCCTGGAGGCTGGGACAGTTCTATAATTCACCCCTCCACTTT. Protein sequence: CAWRLGQFYNSPLHF.

CDR3 region: CASSGVAGADEQFF. CDR3 sequence (DNA): TGTGCCAGCAGCGGGGTTGCGGGAGCGGATGAGCAGTTCTTC. This chain uses TRBV7-6 with TRBJ2-1, with 7 bases fitting TRBD2. This CDR3 comprises 14 residues. Germline V gene data show CDR1 as SGHVS and CDR2 as FNYEAQ. The V segment lost 5 bases and the J segment 8 bases; nucleotides outside the gene matches: 9.

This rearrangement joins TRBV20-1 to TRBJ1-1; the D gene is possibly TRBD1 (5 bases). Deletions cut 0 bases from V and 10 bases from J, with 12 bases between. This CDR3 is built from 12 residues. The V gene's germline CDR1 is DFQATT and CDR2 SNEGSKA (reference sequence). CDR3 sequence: CSARDWGRGAFF. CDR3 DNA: TGCAGTGCTAGAGATTGGGGGAGGGGAGCTTTCTTT.

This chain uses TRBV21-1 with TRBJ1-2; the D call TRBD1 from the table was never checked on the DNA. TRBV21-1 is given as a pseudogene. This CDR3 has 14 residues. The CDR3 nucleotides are TGTGCCAGCAGTGGGACAGGGGCCAACTATGGCTACACCTTC. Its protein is CASSGTGANYGYTF.

CDR3 residues: CASSIQAGTVRSNQPQHF. For the CDR3, the DNA is TGTGCCAGTAGTATACAGGCAGGGACGGTCCGTAGCAATCAGCCCCAGCATTTT. The genes are TRBV19 and TRBJ1-5; tentative D call: TRBD1 (5 bases). The V gene's germline CDR1 is LNHDA and CDR2 SQIVND (reference sequence). CDR3 size: 18 residues. The V gene lost 2 bases and the J gene lost 0 bases, with 17 bases spanning the gap.

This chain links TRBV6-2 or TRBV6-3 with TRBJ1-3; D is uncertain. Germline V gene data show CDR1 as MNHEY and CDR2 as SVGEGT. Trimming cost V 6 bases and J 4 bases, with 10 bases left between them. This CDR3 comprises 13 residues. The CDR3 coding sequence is TGTGCCAGCAGCATAGCCTCCGGAAACACCATATATTTT. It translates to CASSIASGNTIYF.

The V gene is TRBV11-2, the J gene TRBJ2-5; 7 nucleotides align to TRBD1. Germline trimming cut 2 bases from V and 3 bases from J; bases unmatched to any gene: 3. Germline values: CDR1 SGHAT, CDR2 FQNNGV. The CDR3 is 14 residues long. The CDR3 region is CASSLKGTEETQYF. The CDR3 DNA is TGTGCCAGCAGCTTAAAAGGGACAGAAGAGACCCAGTACTTC. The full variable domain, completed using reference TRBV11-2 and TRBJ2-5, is EAGVAQSPRYKIIEKRQSVAFWCNPISGHATLYWYQQILGQGPKLLIQFQNNGVVDDSQLPKDRFSAERLKGVDSTLKIQPAKLEDSAVYLCASSLKGTEETQYFGPGTRLLVL.

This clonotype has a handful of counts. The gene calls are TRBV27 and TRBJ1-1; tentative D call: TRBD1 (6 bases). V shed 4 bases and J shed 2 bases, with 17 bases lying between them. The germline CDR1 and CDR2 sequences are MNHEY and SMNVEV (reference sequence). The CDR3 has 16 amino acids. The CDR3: CASSYGITGLNTEAFF. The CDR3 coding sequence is TGTGCCAGCAGTTATGGCATAACAGGGCTTAACACTGAAGCTTTCTTT.

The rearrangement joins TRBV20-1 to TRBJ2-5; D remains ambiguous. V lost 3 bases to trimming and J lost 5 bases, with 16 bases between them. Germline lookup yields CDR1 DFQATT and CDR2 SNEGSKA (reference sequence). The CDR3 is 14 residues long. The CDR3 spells CSASKRTLPETQYF. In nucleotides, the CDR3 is TGCAGTGCTAGCAAAAGGACCCTTCCGGAGACCCAGTACTTC.

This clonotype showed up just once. The CDR3 bases are TGTGCCAGCCGAAACCGGGACAGGGCCGGTGAAGCTTTCTTT. Protein: CASRNRDRAGEAFF. This chain connects TRBV6-1 to TRBJ1-1, with 9 bases lining up with TRBD1. The germline gives CDR1 MNHNS, CDR2 SASEGT. The CDR3 sequence is 14 residues long. Trimming at V came to 8 bases and at J to 7 bases, leaving 11 bases not matched to a gene.

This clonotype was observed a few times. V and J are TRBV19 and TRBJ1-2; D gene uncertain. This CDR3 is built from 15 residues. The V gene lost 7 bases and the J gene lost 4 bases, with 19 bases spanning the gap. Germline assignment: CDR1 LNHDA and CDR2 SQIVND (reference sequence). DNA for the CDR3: TGTGCCAGTACCTTCTCGGCCGGGCGGACCTATGGCTACACCTTC. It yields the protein CASTFSAGRTYGYTF. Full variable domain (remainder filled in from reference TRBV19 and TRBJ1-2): DGGITQSPKYLFRKEGQNVTLSCEQNLNHDAMYWYRQDPGQGLRLIYYSQIVNDFQKGDIAEGYSVSREKKESFPLTVTSAQKNPTAFYLCASTFSAGRTYGYTFGSGTRLTVV.

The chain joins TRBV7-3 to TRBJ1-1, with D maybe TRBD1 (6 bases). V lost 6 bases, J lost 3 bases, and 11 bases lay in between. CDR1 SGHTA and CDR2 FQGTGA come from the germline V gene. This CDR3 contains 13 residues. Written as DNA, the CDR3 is TGTGCCAGCAGAACCAACAGGGACACTGAAGCTTTCTTT. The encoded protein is CASRTNRDTEAFF.

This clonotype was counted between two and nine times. CDR3 amino acids: CASSLGWGAATNYGYTF. In DNA, the CDR3 is TGTGCCAGCAGCTTAGGTTGGGGCGCAGCCACTAACTATGGCTACACCTTC. The V call is TRBV7-2, the J call TRBJ1-2; D is possibly TRBD1 (5 bases). The CDR3 extends over 17 amino acids. Trimming removed 1 base from V and 0 bases from J, with 15 bases in between. The germline CDR1 and CDR2 sequences are SGHTA and FQGNSA.

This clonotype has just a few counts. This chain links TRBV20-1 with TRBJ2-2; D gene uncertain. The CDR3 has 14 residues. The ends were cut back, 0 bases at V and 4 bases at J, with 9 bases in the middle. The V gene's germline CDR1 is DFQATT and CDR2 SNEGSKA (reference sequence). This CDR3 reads CSARERSSTGELFF. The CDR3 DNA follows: TGCAGTGCTAGAGAGAGGTCCTCCACCGGGGAGCTGTTTTTT.

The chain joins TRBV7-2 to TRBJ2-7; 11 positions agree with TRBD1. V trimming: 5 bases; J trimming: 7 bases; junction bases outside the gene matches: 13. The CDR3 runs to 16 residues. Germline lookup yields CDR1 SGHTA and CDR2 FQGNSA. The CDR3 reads CASSKGQGVHSREQYF. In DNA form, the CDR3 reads TGTGCCAGCAGCAAGGGACAGGGGGTTCATTCGAGGGAGCAGTACTTC.

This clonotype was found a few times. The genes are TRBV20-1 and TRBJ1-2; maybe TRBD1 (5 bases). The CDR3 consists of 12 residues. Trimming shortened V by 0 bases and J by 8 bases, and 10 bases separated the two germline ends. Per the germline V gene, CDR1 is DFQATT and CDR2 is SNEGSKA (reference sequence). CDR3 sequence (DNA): TGCAGTGCTAGAGAGGGGGGAGTGGGCTACACCTTC. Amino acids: CSAREGGVGYTF.

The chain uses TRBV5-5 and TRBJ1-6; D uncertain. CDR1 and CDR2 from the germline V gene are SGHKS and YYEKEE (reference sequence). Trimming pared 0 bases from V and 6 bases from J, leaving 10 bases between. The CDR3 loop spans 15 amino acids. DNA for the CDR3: TGTGCCAGCAGCTTGGTCCCGGGATCTAATTCACCCCTCCACTTT. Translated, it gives CASSLVPGSNSPLHF.

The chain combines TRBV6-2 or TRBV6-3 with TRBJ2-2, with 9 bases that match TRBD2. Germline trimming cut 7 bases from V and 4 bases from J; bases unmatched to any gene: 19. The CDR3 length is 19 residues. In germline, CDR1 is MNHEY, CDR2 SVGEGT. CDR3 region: CASTHGSSGRYRITGELFF. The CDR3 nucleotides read TGTGCCAGCACCCACGGGAGTAGCGGGAGATACAGGATCACCGGGGAGCTGTTTTTT.

CDR3 sequence reads: CASSLYRVNYGYTF. The CDR3 region has the DNA TGTGCCAGCAGCTTGTACAGGGTAAACTATGGCTACACCTTC. The chain is built from TRBV5-6 and TRBJ1-2; maybe TRBD1 (6 bases). The length of the CDR3 is 14 residues. Germline assignment: CDR1 SGHDT and CDR2 YYEEEE. V lost 1 base to trimming and J lost 2 bases, with 9 bases between them.